This T cell receptor (beta chain) was documented in a study of blood T cell repertoires in COVID-19. Study-wide background: There were acute and convalescent COVID-19 samples, and they came from the United States, Italy and Spain. Sample material is recorded as cDNA or gDNA derived from T cells, B-cell-depleted T cells, or PBMCs.

CDR1 and CDR2 from the germline V gene are KGHDR and SFDVKD. J gave up 7 bases and V 3 bases, and 6 bases lay outside the gene matches. The CDR3 extends over 15 amino acids. Original processing methods: Amplifying reference gene primers gave estimates of nucleated cell counts. Assay used: immunoSEQ multiplex PCR; TCRdb lists only in-frame clones, some missing. The DNA gave D and trimming, while V, J and clone size come from that table. The sample has roughly 400,000 clones, approximately 90% seen once; the top ten hold roughly 1.4%. No more than 2 weeks before study entry, exposed participants had met a case of COVID-19.

This TCR came from a woman aged 18-29 years who had been exposed to COVID-19. The chain couples TRBV24-1 to TRBJ2-1; 9 positions agree with TRBD2. Sequencing was carried out using PBMCs or T cells enriched from blood (not recorded which). This CDR3 is CATSDEGLALNEQFF. As DNA, the CDR3 is TGTGCCACCAGTGATGAGGGACTAGCCTTAAATGAGCAGTTCTTC.